Presented here are 8 T cell receptor beta chains from one specimen sequenced in a study of PD-L1 blockade in urothelial cancer. Generated by immunoSEQ multiplex PCR, the TCRdb table keeps only in-frame clones and is missing some. Counted here are approximately 36,000 clones, more than 80% occurring once; the ten biggest clones make up 8% to 11%. Time point specified: peripheral blood 6 weeks after treatment start. The sequencing here drew on PBMCs, taken around atezolizumab (anti-PD-L1) treatment. The receptor source for this set is a man aged 40-49 years with urothelial cancer.

Only a few counts were recorded for this clone. The V gene is TRBV2, the J gene TRBJ2-1, with 8 bases identical to TRBD2. Trimming cost V 6 bases and J 10 bases; bases outside gene matches: 8. The germline V gene has CDR1 SNHLY and CDR2 FYNNEI. The CDR3 spans 13 residues. CDR3 sequence reads: CASRGLERVEQFF. The CDR3 region has the DNA TGTGCCAGCAGGGGACTAGAGCGGGTCGAGCAGTTCTTC.

The chain joins TRBV5-1 to TRBJ2-7, with 7 bases fitting TRBD2. Looked up from germline, CDR1 is SGHRS and CDR2 is YFSETQ. The CDR3 runs 14 residues. Trimming took 2 bases from V and 6 from J; bases not matched to a gene: 8. The CDR3 region is CASSLAGRAAEQYF. The CDR3 region has the DNA TGCGCCAGCAGCTTAGCGGGAAGGGCGGCCGAGCAGTACTTC.

This chain uses TRBV5-1 with TRBJ2-7, with 9 bases fitting TRBD1. Unmatched junction bases numbered 10, after V lost 5 bases and J lost 7 bases. Germline CDR1 and CDR2: SGHRS and YFSETQ. The CDR3 loop spans 14 amino acids. DNA of the CDR3: TGCGCCAGCAGTACACAGGGGGCGCGTAGTGAGCAGTACTTC. Its protein is CASSTQGARSEQYF.

The rearrangement links TRBV6-6 to TRBJ1-5; TRBD1 matches at 12 bases. Germline values: CDR1 MNHNY, CDR2 SVGAGI (reference sequence). With V trimmed by 6 bases and J by 5 bases, 5 bases remained unmatched. This CDR3 spans 15 amino acids. This CDR3 reads CASRPRDRGHQPQHF. CDR3 DNA: TGTGCCAGCAGGCCCCGGGACAGGGGGCATCAGCCCCAGCATTTT.

V and J are TRBV5-4 and TRBJ2-7; the match to TRBD2 covers 8 bases. The CDR3 contains 14 residues. Germline lookup yields CDR1 SGHNT and CDR2 YYREEE (reference sequence). V dropped 3 bases and J dropped 3; count of bases not matched to a gene: 5. The CDR3 DNA sequence: TGTGCCAGCAGCTCAAAAAGCGGGAGCTACGAGCAGTACTTC. Its translation is CASSSKSGSYEQYF.

This chain connects TRBV7-2 to TRBJ2-5; maybe TRBD2 (6 bases). CDR3 length: 15 amino acids. Germline V gene sequence: CDR1 SGHTA, CDR2 FQGNSA. Trimming took 5 bases from V and 5 from J, leaving 18 bases between them. CDR3 in amino acids: CASSRQRGTGETQYF. As DNA, the CDR3 is TGTGCCAGCAGCCGGCAACGCGGGACGGGGGAGACCCAGTACTTC. Together with reference TRBV7-2 and TRBJ2-5, the CDR3 gives the full variable domain: GAGVSQSPSNKVTEKGKDVELRCDPISGHTALYWYRQSLGQGLEFLIYFQGNSAPDKSGLPSDRFSAERTGGSVSTLTIQRTQQEDSAVYLCASSRQRGTGETQYFGPGTRLLVL.

V is TRBV28 and J is TRBJ2-1, with a possible D match to TRBD1 (6 bases). Germline CDR1 and CDR2: MDHEN and SYDVKM. V lost 3 bases and J lost 6, with 15 bases in between. CDR3 length equals 15 residues. In DNA, the CDR3 is TGTGCCAGCAGTTTCCGGGACACCCGGCGCAATGAGCAGTTCTTC. Its protein is CASSFRDTRRNEQFF.

The chain is built from TRBV7-2 and TRBJ2-1; 7 bases agree with TRBD2. Trimming took 2 bases from V and 6 from J; bases not matched to a gene: 13. Germline V gives CDR1 SGHTA, CDR2 FQGNSA. The CDR3 has 17 residues. CDR3 protein: CASSLSPLAAQANEQFF. The CDR3 bases are TGTGCCAGCAGCTTATCTCCCCTAGCGGCCCAGGCCAATGAGCAGTTCTTC.